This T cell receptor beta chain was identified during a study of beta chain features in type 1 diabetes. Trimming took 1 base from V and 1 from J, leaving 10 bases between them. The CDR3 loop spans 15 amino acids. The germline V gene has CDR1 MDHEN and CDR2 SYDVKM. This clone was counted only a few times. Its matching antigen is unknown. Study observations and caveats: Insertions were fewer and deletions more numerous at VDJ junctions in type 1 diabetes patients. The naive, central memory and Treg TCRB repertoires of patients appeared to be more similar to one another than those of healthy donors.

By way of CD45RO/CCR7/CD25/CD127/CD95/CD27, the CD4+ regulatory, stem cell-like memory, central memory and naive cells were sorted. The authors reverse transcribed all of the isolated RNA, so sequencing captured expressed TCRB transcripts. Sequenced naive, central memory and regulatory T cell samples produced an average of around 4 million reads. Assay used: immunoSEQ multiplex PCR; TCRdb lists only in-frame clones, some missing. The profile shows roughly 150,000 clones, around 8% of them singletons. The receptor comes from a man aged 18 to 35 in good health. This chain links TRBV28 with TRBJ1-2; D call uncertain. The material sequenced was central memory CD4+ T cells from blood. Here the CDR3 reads CASSLSYNHNYGYTF. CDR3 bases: TGTGCCAGCAGTTTATCTTACAACCATAACTATGGCTACACCTTC.